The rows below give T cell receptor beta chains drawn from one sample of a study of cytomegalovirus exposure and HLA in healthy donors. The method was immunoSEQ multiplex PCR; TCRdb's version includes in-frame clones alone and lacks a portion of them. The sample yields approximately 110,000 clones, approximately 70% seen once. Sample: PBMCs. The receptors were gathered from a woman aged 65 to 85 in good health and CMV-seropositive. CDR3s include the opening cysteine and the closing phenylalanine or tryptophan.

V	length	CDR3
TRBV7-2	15	CASSQTGNKRETQYF
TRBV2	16	CASSGGSITGNQPQHF
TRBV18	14	CASSLGQGNYGYTF
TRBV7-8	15	CASSLASGLTGELFF
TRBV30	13	CAWSVEGWTEAFF
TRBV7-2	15	CASSSRTGGGETQYF
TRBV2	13	CASRQQGTGELFF
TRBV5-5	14	CASSFSVSNTEAFF
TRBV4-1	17	CASSQGGRSQSGNTIYF
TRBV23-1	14	CASSQSDRPYGYTF
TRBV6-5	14	CASSRGQGNQPQHF
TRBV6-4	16	CASSDSGAAGVGGYTF
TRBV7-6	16	CASSSPGRGRTYEQYF
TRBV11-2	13	CASSRGQGTEAFF
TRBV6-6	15	CAISLGVLKDYGYTF
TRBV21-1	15	CASRRGSPLYYEQYF
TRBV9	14	CASSEGLAGDTQYF
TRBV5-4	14	CASSSGQGIHGYTF
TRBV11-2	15	CASSSQGLLYNEQFF
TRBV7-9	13	CASSPGTYTEAFF
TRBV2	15	CASSEDGLSNQPQHF
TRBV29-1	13	CSLFRGSTDTQYF
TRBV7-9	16	CASSPSGGVGVYEQYF
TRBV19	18	CASSRTGTGGSMNTEAFF
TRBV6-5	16	CASSYWKIQVPTEAFF
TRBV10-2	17	CASSRTSGGDPPYEQYF
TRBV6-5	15	CASRPRTGWVGEQYF
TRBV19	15	CASSISGGGAGEQYF
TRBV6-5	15	CASSYEGQGASEAFF
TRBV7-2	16	CASSSRVFSSYNEQFF
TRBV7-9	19	CASSLGPPALSSSYNEQFF
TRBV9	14	CASSGGTSVSEQFF
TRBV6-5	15	CASSTSGTGFYEQYF
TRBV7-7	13	CASSLSGYNEQFF
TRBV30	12	CAWTRGLTEAFF
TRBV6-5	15	CASSWGTGGADTQYF
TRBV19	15	CASRPSGGLYDEQFF
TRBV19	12	CASSLTGYGYTF
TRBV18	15	CASSRGQGLNTEAFF
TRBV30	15	CAWRAGVSGANVLTF
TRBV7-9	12	CASSSSPGELFF
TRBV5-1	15	CASSPLGTLNSPLHF
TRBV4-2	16	CASSQGPGQSTDTQYF
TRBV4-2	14	CASSHDRVGTEAFF
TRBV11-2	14	CASSSDRVAGELFF
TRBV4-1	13	CASSYSSNTEAFF
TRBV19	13	CASSRQGNTEAFF
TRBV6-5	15	CASSPDRTSGQPQHF
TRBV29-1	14	CSVPGEGTNEKLFF
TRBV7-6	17	CASSLAGAGGFSYEQYF
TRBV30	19	CAWSGPGGLSWSTNEKLFF
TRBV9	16	CASSARQMSSYNEQFF
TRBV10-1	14	CASTPGTTGNTIYF